The 2 T cell receptor beta chains below were found in one sample sequenced in a study of blood T cell repertoires in COVID-19. Produced via immunoSEQ multiplex PCR; TCRdb's table is partial and in-frame only. The table records roughly 59,000 clones, 65% to 85% of them present only once. The sample consisted of peripheral blood. The receptors were sampled from a human donor in a cohort sampled during active COVID-19.

The chain's CDR3 is CASSLQGNYNEQFF. CDR3 DNA: TGCGCCAGCAGCTTACAGGGCAACTACAATGAGCAGTTCTTC. The V and J genes are TRBV5-1 and TRBJ2-1, with D perhaps TRBD1 (6 bases). The CDR3 extends over 14 amino acids. CDR1 and CDR2 from the germline V gene are SGHRS and YFSETQ. V was pared by 2 bases and J by 3 bases, with 9 bases between.

The V call is TRBV15, the J call TRBJ2-4; a possible D gene is TRBD2 (5 bases). Between the trimmed V and J ends, which lost 5 bases and 3 bases, there was a span of 14 bases. The CDR3 extends over 15 amino acids. Germline CDR1 is LNHNV and CDR2 is YYDKDF (reference sequence). For the CDR3, the DNA is TGTGCCACCAGCCTACTACTAGAAAACAAAAACATTCAGTACTTC. It specifies CATSLLLENKNIQYF.